Listed below are T cell receptor beta chains from one sample, sequenced in a study of metastatic and nonmetastatic thyroid tumors. TCRdb ran MiXCR on the PCR reads. The sample consists of some 25,000 clones, around 20% of them appearing once. The sample taken for sequencing was blood. These receptors all stem from a male donor with papillary thyroid cancer or a benign thyroid nodule (not recorded which). Some clones in this sample may be carry-over from other donors' samples. Each CDR3 is given with its conserved first and last residue. D genes are given only for firm matches. Size values are once, few and many counts, or a class for expanded clones, and some rows have none.

TRBV19,NA,TRBJ2-1,NA,CASISPPGAGEQFF,TGTGCCAGTATATCCCCGCCGGGGGCCGGGGAGCAGTTCTTC
TRBV11-2,TRBD2,TRBJ2-7,few,CASSWSGGAYEQYF,TGTGCCAGCAGCTGGAGCGGGGGGGCGTACGAGCAGTACTTC
TRBV11-2,NA,TRBJ1-1,many,CASSLGVNTEAFF,TGTGCCAGCAGCTTAGGTGTTAACACTGAAGCTTTCTTT
TRBV10-2,NA,TRBJ1-5,few,CAGSEGQDYYSNQPQHF,TGCGCCGGCAGTGAGGGGCAGGACTACTATAGCAATCAGCCCCAGCATTTT
TRBV12-5,TRBD1,TRBJ2-7,NA,CASGPANRDRAVRAPSEQYF,TGTGCTAGTGGTCCAGCAAACCGGGACAGGGCAGTCCGGGCTCCCTCCGAGCAGTACTTC
TRBV7-9,NA,TRBJ2-1,many,CASSPGVGLNEQFF,TGTGCCAGCAGCCCAGGGGTAGGTCTCAATGAGCAGTTCTTC
TRBV20-1,NA,TRBJ2-7,many,CSARDRGGRTGEQYF,TGCAGTGCTAGAGATCGGGGCGGCAGGACGGGCGAGCAGTACTTC
TRBV28,NA,TRBJ2-2,many,CASSFVRGQHVKLFF,TGTGCCAGCAGTTTCGTGCGGGGACAACATGTGAAGCTGTTTTTT
TRBV30,TRBD1,TRBJ1-2,many,CAQRQGDNYGYTF,TGTGCCCAGCGCCAGGGGGATAACTATGGCTACACCTTC
TRBV18,NA,TRBJ2-4,many,CASSPQELAKNIQYF,TGTGCCAGCTCACCACAAGAACTAGCCAAAAACATTCAGTACTTC
TRBV12-3/TRBV12-4,TRBD2,TRBJ2-2,NA,CASSFSFPGLAGPTNTGELFF,TGTGCCAGCAGTTTCAGTTTTCCGGGACTAGCGGGACCTACGAACACCGGGGAGCTGTTTTTT